A single sample is the source of the 12 T cell receptor beta chains below, sequenced in a study of blood T cell repertoires in COVID-19. Produced via immunoSEQ multiplex PCR; TCRdb's table is partial and in-frame only. The data contain 150,000 to 200,000 clones, around 80% of them singletons. Material for sequencing was peripheral blood. These receptors originate from an elderly woman with acute or convalescent COVID-19.

The chain has TRBV5-1 and TRBJ2-3; 10 positions agree with TRBD2. Unmatched junction bases numbered 2, after V lost 0 bases and J lost 4 bases. The germline gives CDR1 SGHRS, CDR2 YFSETQ. The length of the CDR3 is 15 residues. CDR3: CASSLASGRADTQYF. CDR3 DNA: TGCGCCAGCAGCTTGGCTAGCGGGAGAGCAGATACGCAGTATTTT.

This chain links TRBV4-1 with TRBJ2-7; 8 bases line up with TRBD2. The CDR3 has 13 amino acids. With V trimmed by 0 bases and J by 7 bases, 2 bases remained unmatched. Germline CDR1 is MGHRA and CDR2 is YSYEKL. The CDR3 nucleotides read TGCGCCAGCAGCCAAGAAGCGGGAGATGAGCAGTACTTC. Its protein product is CASSQEAGDEQYF.

As DNA, the CDR3 is TGTGCCAGCAGCTCGACACAGGAGAATGAAGCTTTCTTT. Translated, it gives CASSSTQENEAFF. The chain links TRBV11-2 to TRBJ1-1; D perhaps matches TRBD1 (5 bases). The V and J ends lost 4 bases and 7 bases respectively, with 13 bases between them. CDR1 and CDR2 from the germline V gene are SGHAT and FQNNGV. The CDR3 loop spans 13 amino acids.

V usage is TRBV27 and J usage is TRBJ2-7, with a weak D call TRBD1 (6 bases). The germline V and J ends were trimmed by 3 bases and 6 bases, with 12 bases remaining between them. Germline V lookup: CDR1 MNHEY, CDR2 SMNVEV (reference sequence). This CDR3 comprises 13 residues. CDR3 sequence: CASSLGAPGEQYF. The DNA of the CDR3 is TGTGCCAGCAGTTTGGGGGCCCCGGGCGAGCAGTACTTC.

The J gene is TRBJ1-6, the V gene TRBV19; TRBD1 matches 9 bases. Germline V CDR1 and CDR2: LNHDA, SQIVND (reference sequence). V lost 3 bases and J lost 10; bases outside the gene matches: 10. The CDR3 runs to 16 residues. CDR3 DNA: TGTGCCAGTAGTATGAGGGTCGGAACAGGGGGCTCACCCCTCCACTTT. It encodes CASSMRVGTGGSPLHF. Combining the CDR3 with reference TRBV19 and TRBJ1-6 gives the whole variable domain DGGITQSPKYLFRKEGQNVTLSCEQNLNHDAMYWYRQDPGQGLRLIYYSQIVNDFQKGDIAEGYSVSREKKESFPLTVTSAQKNPTAFYLCASSMRVGTGGSPLHFGNGTRLTVT.

Only a few counts were recorded for this clone. The chain couples TRBV7-9 to TRBJ1-1; D is ambiguous. The CDR3 extends over 14 amino acids. Germline CDR1 and CDR2: SEHNR and FQNEAQ (reference sequence). V was pared by 3 bases and J by 10 bases, with 18 bases between. CDR3 coding DNA: TGTGCCAGCAGCTTCCCCCCTATCTGGGAGGGAGCTTTCTTT. Translating gives CASSFPPIWEGAFF.

This chain connects TRBV11-2 to TRBJ2-7; a weak D match, TRBD2 (6 bases). The germline V gene has CDR1 SGHAT and CDR2 FQNNGV. The CDR3 extends over 15 amino acids. V lost 3 bases, J lost 2 bases, and 14 bases lay in between. The chain's CDR3 is CASSFSGGMTYEQYF. CDR3 coding DNA: TGTGCCAGCAGCTTTTCGGGCGGGATGACCTACGAGCAGTACTTC.

The V and J genes are TRBV6-1 and TRBJ1-5; D might be TRBD1 (5 bases). Trimming removed 1 base from V and 7 bases from J, with 11 bases in between. Per the germline V gene, CDR1 is MNHNS and CDR2 is SASEGT. The CDR3 consists of 14 residues. This CDR3 reads CASSEGGRAQPQHF. The CDR3 region has the DNA TGTGCCAGCAGTGAAGGGGGCAGGGCGCAGCCCCAGCATTTT.

The chain has TRBV2 and TRBJ1-1, with D maybe TRBD1 (5 bases). The germline V and J ends were trimmed by 3 bases and 1 base, with 12 bases remaining between them. This CDR3 has 15 residues. Germline V gene data show CDR1 as SNHLY and CDR2 as FYNNEI. The CDR3 DNA is TGTGCCAGCAGTGACGGTTTGGGGCGGAACACTGAAGCTTTCTTT. This translates into CASSDGLGRNTEAFF.

The J gene is TRBJ1-1, the V gene TRBV27, with D perhaps TRBD1 (5 bases). Germline values: CDR1 MNHEY, CDR2 SMNVEV (reference sequence). V was pared by 2 bases and J by 1 base, with 14 bases between. The CDR3 length is 16 residues. The CDR3 DNA sequence: TGTGCCAGCAGTTTAGGCTCAGGGTTCCCGAACACTGAAGCTTTCTTT. Its translation: CASSLGSGFPNTEAFF.

The chain is built from TRBV9 and TRBJ1-1, with TRBD1 matching over 9 bases. CDR1 and CDR2 (germline): SGDLS, YYNGEE. V lost 1 base, J lost 7 bases, and 2 bases stayed unmatched. CDR3 length: 13 residues. In DNA form, the CDR3 reads TGTGCCAGCAGCGTAAGGGGACAGGGTGAAGCTTTCTTT. Its protein product is CASSVRGQGEAFF.

This clone appeared a few times. The chain is built from TRBV10-2 and TRBJ2-6; D is perhaps TRBD1 (6 bases). The CDR3 has 19 amino acids. The germline V gene has CDR1 WSHSY and CDR2 SAAADI. Trimming took off 6 bases at V and 0 bases at J, with 21 bases between the two ends. The CDR3 sequence: CASRGRDIYSSSGANVLTF. The CDR3 coding sequence is TGCGCCAGCAGGGGCCGGGACATTTATTCTAGCTCTGGGGCCAACGTCCTGACTTTC.